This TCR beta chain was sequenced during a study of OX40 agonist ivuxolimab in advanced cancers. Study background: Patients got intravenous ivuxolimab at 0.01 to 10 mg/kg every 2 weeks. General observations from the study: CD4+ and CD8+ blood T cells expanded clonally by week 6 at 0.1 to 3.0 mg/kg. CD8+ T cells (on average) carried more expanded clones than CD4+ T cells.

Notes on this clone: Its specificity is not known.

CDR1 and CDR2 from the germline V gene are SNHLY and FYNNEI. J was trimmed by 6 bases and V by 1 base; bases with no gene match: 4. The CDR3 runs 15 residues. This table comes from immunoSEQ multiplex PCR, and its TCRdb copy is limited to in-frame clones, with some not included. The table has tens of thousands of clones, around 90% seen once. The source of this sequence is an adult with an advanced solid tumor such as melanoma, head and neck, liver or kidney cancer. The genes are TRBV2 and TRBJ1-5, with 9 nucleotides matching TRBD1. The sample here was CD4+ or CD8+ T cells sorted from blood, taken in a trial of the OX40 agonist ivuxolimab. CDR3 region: CASSEGTGVSQPQHF. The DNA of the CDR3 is TGTGCCAGCAGTGAAGGGACAGGGGTGAGTCAGCCCCAGCATTTT.